One T cell receptor beta chain is described in this entry. Its antigen is not known. The data derive from a study of regulatory dendritic cells for organ transplantation. Sorted subsets were CFSE-labeled and cultured four to six days with allogeneic dendritic cells. Regarding the study as a whole: Resting memory CD8+ T cells held the most alloreactive clonotypes.

The junction had 4 bases not matched to a gene; V was cut back by 5 bases and J by 2 bases. The V gene's germline CDR1 is MNHEY and CDR2 SMNVEV (reference sequence). The CDR3 has 16 amino acids. Generated by immunoSEQ multiplex PCR, the TCRdb table keeps only in-frame clones and is missing some. The sample records approximately 12,000 clones, roughly 64% being singletons. The sequencing input was naive CD8+ T cells from blood cultured with dendritic cells. Specified subset: CD45RA+ naive T cells. The chain combines TRBV27 with TRBJ1-6, with 9 bases matching TRBD1. The receptor comes from a human donor in good health. CDR3: CASSPWTGAYNSPLHF. CDR3 bases: TGTGCCAGCAGTCCGTGGACAGGGGCCTATAATTCACCCCTCCACTTT.